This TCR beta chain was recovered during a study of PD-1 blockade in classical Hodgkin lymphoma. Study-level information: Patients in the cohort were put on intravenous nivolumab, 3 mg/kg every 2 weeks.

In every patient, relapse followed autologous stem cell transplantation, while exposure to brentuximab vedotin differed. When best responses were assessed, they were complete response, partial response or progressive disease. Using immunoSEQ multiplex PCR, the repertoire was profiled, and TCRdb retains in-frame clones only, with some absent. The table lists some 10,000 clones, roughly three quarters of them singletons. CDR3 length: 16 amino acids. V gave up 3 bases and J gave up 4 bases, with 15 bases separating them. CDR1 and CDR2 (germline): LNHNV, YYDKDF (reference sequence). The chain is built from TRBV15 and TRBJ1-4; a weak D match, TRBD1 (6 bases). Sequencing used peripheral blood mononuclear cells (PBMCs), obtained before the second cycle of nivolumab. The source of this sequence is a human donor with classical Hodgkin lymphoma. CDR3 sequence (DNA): TGTGCCACCAGCAGCCCTCCGACAGGATTTAATGAAAAACTGTTTTTT. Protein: CATSSPPTGFNEKLFF.